Presented here are 21 T cell receptor beta chains from one specimen sequenced in a study of regulatory T cells in long-lasting Graves disease. Libraries of TCR beta came from iRepertoire HTBI primers plus Arm-PCR of CDR3 regions. TCRdb redid the calling of the multiplex PCR reads with MiXCR, one entry per CDR3 protein. The table has a few hundred thousand distinct CDR3 sequences, roughly 20% seen once. Described time point: newly diagnosed GD, antithyroid drugs for less than 3 months. The TCR library was made from RNA that had been extracted from PBMCs in TRIzol. This sample was also put to use in a study of T cells in Graves' hyperthyroidism and ophthalmopathy.

The material sequenced was peripheral blood mononuclear cells (PBMCs), taken at new diagnosis, from a patient treated with antithyroid drugs. The origin of the receptors is a woman aged 25 to 39 with Graves disease.

This clonotype showed up many times. The chain carries TRBV2 and TRBJ2-6; 7 bases match TRBD2. Losses at the gene ends were 5 bases for V and 0 bases for J; bases not matched to a gene: 4. The CDR3 extends over 16 amino acids. Per germline, CDR1 SNHLY and CDR2 FYNNEI. CDR3 sequence: CASSSRGSSGANVLTF. DNA for the CDR3: TGTGCCAGCAGTTCGCGCGGGAGCTCTGGGGCCAACGTCCTGACTTTC.

This chain links TRBV6-1 with TRBJ2-2; D perhaps matches TRBD2 (6 bases). Trimming shortened V by 6 bases and J by 6 bases, and 11 bases separated the two germline ends. The CDR3 covers 13 residues. The germline gives CDR1 MNHNS, CDR2 SASEGT. CDR3 bases: TGTGCCAGCAGGACTAGGGGATCCGGGGAGCTGTTTTTT. Its protein is CASRTRGSGELFF.

This clonotype was recorded many times. The V gene is TRBV7-9, the J gene TRBJ1-4; 7 nucleotides line up with TRBD1. The germline V gene encodes CDR1 SEHNR and CDR2 FQNEAQ (reference sequence). The CDR3 consists of 14 residues. The V and J ends lost 5 bases and 5 bases, in that order; junction bases with no gene match: 5. The CDR3 bases are TGTGCCAGCAGCCCTGACAGGGTAAATGAAAAACTGTTTTTT. Translating gives CASSPDRVNEKLFF. The full variable domain, its missing parts supplied by reference TRBV7-9 and TRBJ1-4, is DTGVSQNPRHKITKRGQNVTFRCDPISEHNRLYWYRQTLGQGPEFLTYFQNEAQLEKSRLLSDRFSAERPKGSFSTLEIQRTEQGDSAMYLCASSPDRVNEKLFFGSGTQLSVL.

Comments on this clonotype: A read error may explain this, as a much larger clone is one base away. The gene calls are TRBV12-3 or TRBV12-4 and TRBJ2-3, with D possibly being TRBD2 (6 bases). The CDR3 runs to 11 residues. The CDR3 loop is CAGSPGLTQYF. The DNA of the CDR3 is TGTGCCGGCAGTCCGGGACTCACGCAGTATTTT.

The table lists this clonotype with many counts. V and J are TRBV6-1 and TRBJ1-5; D is unclear. V gave up 2 bases and J gave up 0 bases, with 11 bases separating them. Per germline, CDR1 MNHNS and CDR2 SASEGT. The CDR3 is 16 residues long. CDR3 DNA sequence: TGTGCCAGCAGTGAATCCCTTCGAGGTAGCAATCAGCCCCAGCATTTT. It translates to CASSESLRGSNQPQHF.

Ten or more counts support this clonotype. The chain combines TRBV19 with TRBJ1-6; D unclear. The V gene lost 6 bases and the J gene lost 7 bases, with 16 bases spanning the gap. This CDR3 spans 15 amino acids. Germline CDR1 LNHDA, CDR2 SQIVND (reference sequence). The CDR3 DNA is TGTGCCAGTAGGGCGGCGGCACAGACCAATTCACCCCTCCACTTT. Translating it yields CASRAAAQTNSPLHF. Supplemented by reference TRBV19 and TRBJ1-6, the full variable domain reads DGGITQSPKYLFRKEGQNVTLSCEQNLNHDAMYWYRQDPGQGLRLIYYSQIVNDFQKGDIAEGYSVSREKKESFPLTVTSAQKNPTAFYLCASRAAAQTNSPLHFGNGTRLTVT.

The V call is TRBV12-5, the J call TRBJ1-1; D remains ambiguous. This CDR3 is built from 10 residues. The germline CDR1 and CDR2 sequences are LGHNT and FRNRAP. V shed 7 bases and J shed 8 bases, with 8 bases lying between them. The chain's CDR3 is CASATAEAFF. CDR3 DNA: TGTGCTAGTGCGACCGCCGAAGCTTTCTTT.

This clonotype showed up many times. This rearrangement joins TRBV29-1 to TRBJ2-1, with 12 bases that match TRBD2. Germline loops: CDR1 SQVTM, CDR2 ANQGSEA. CDR3 length equals 15 residues. The ends lost 6 bases at V and 0 bases at J; junction bases unmatched: 3. The CDR3 spells CSVLAGGYSYNEQFF. CDR3 DNA sequence: TGCAGCGTACTAGCGGGAGGATACTCCTACAATGAGCAGTTCTTC.

Ten or more counts support this clonotype. The V call is TRBV20-1, the J call TRBJ2-7; 12 nucleotides line up with TRBD2. After removal of 5 bases from V and 0 bases from J, the junction contained 8 bases not matched to a gene. This CDR3 has 16 residues. From germline, CDR1 is DFQATT and CDR2 SNEGSKA (reference sequence). As DNA, the CDR3 is TGCAGTGCTCCGGGACTAGCGGGCCAAAGCTCCTACGAGCAGTACTTC. It yields the protein CSAPGLAGQSSYEQYF.

The rearrangement uses TRBV4-1 and TRBJ1-1; a possible D gene is TRBD1 (5 bases). Germline loops: CDR1 MGHRA, CDR2 YSYEKL. Trimming removed 1 base at V and 11 bases at J, with 14 bases between. The CDR3 loop spans 13 amino acids. CDR3 nucleotides: TGCGCCAGCAGCCAAGCGGGAGGGGATCGGGCTTTCTTT. It translates to CASSQAGGDRAFF.

This clonotype occurred many times. J is TRBJ1-2 and V is TRBV20-1, with D possibly TRBD1 on 5 matching bases. V gave up 6 bases and J gave up 2 bases, with 13 bases separating them. The germline V gene has CDR1 DFQATT and CDR2 SNEGSKA (reference sequence). The length of the CDR3 is 13 residues. The CDR3 here is CSATSDSNYGYTF. The CDR3 DNA is TGCAGTGCCACGTCCGACAGCAACTATGGCTACACCTTC.

At least ten counts were recorded for this clonotype. The junction departs from the called germline gene at one end, perhaps through a read error. V and J are TRBV7-9 and TRBJ2-1; D unresolved. This CDR3 has 11 amino acids. The germline gives CDR1 SEHNR, CDR2 FQNEAQ (reference sequence). The CDR3 loop is CASRLANEQFF. The CDR3 nucleotides are TGTGCCAGCAGATTAGCTAATGAGCAGTTCTTC.

This clonotype was seen at least ten times. This rearrangement joins TRBV6-2 or TRBV6-3 to TRBJ1-1; D remains unclear. The V end was cut by 5 bases, the J end by 1 base, with 14 bases between. Germline CDR1 is MNHEY and CDR2 is SVGEGT. This CDR3 has 15 amino acids. DNA of the CDR3: TGTGCCAGCAGTGAAGCCTCCGAGGGGAACACTGAAGCTTTCTTT. It is translated as CASSEASEGNTEAFF.

The table lists this clonotype with many counts. J is TRBJ1-2 and V is TRBV11-3; D perhaps matches TRBD1 (6 bases). Germline V CDR1 and CDR2: SGHNT, YENEEA. CDR3 length equals 13 residues. Trimming removed 5 bases from V and 4 bases from J, with 11 bases in between. The CDR3 bases are TGTGCCAGCAGCCTCCGGGACATCTATGGCTACACCTTC. Protein: CASSLRDIYGYTF. Full variable domain (remainder filled in from reference TRBV11-3 and TRBJ1-2): EAGVVQSPRYKIIEKKQPVAFWCNPISGHNTLYWYLQNLGQGPELLIRYENEEAVDDSQLPKDRFSAERLKGVDSTLKIQPAELGDSAVYLCASSLRDIYGYTFGSGTRLTVV.

As concerns this clonotype: The conserved phenylalanine or tryptophan normally closing the CDR3 is absent here, so this likely arose from a read error. This chain joins TRBV2 and TRBJ1-6; possible D gene TRBD1, 5 bases. The CDR3 length is 15 residues. Germline V CDR1 and CDR2: SNHLY, FYNNEI. As DNA, the CDR3 is TGTGCCAGCAGCGAAGCGCGGTTTGGGACTTCACCCCTCCACCTT. It is translated as CASSEARFGTSPLHL.

This clonotype was found a few times. V is TRBV9 and J is TRBJ2-1, with D unresolved. The CDR3 runs 13 residues. Between the trimmed V and J ends, which lost 0 bases and 8 bases, there was a span of 9 bases. Germline V gives CDR1 SGDLS, CDR2 YYNGEE. The CDR3: CASSVGFGDEQFF. Here the CDR3 DNA reads TGTGCCAGCAGCGTAGGCTTTGGGGATGAGCAGTTCTTC. Using reference TRBV9 and TRBJ2-1 for the parts outside the CDR3, the full variable domain is DSGVTQTPKHLITATGQRVTLRCSPRSGDLSVYWYQQSLDQGLQFLIQYYNGEERAKGNILERFSAQQFPDLHSELNLSSLELGDSALYFCASSVGFGDEQFFGPGTRLTVL.

This clonotype was observed many times. The chain recombines TRBV14 with TRBJ2-5; D call uncertain. This CDR3 is built from 14 residues. CDR1 is SGHDN, CDR2 FVKESK, per germline. The V end was cut by 0 bases, the J end by 9 bases, with 14 bases between. This CDR3 is CASSQDAGGVAQYF. CDR3 in DNA: TGTGCCAGCAGCCAAGATGCAGGTGGTGTGGCCCAGTACTTC. Full variable domain (rest looked up from reference TRBV14 and TRBJ2-5): EAGVTQFPSHSVIEKGQTVTLRCDPISGHDNLYWYRRVMGKEIKFLLHFVKESKQDESGMPNNRFLAERTGGTYSTLKVQPAELEDSGVYFCASSQDAGGVAQYFGPGTRLLVL.

There are a few counts of this clonotype. V gene TRBV5-4 combines with J gene TRBJ1-1; TRBD1 is a possible D gene (5 bases). The V and J ends lost 6 bases and 0 bases respectively, with 12 bases between them. The CDR3 runs 14 residues. Germline values: CDR1 SGHNT, CDR2 YYREEE (reference sequence). CDR3 coding DNA: TGTGCCAGCACCCGGGACCTCATGAACACTGAAGCTTTCTTT. Translated, it gives CASTRDLMNTEAFF. The whole variable domain, remainder taken from reference TRBV5-4 and TRBJ1-1, is ETGVTQSPTHLIKTRGQQVTLRCSSQSGHNTVSWYQQALGQGPQFIFQYYREEENGRGNFPPRFSGLQFPNYSSELNVNALELDDSALYLCASTRDLMNTEAFFGQGTRLTVV.

This clonotype has just a few counts. This rearrangement joins TRBV6-4 to TRBJ2-2; the D call may be TRBD1 or TRBD2 (5 bases each). V lost 2 bases and J lost 4, with 5 bases in between. The germline gives CDR1 MRHNA, CDR2 SNTAGT. The CDR3 extends over 13 amino acids. The DNA for the CDR3 is TGTGCCAGCAGTGACGGGGGCACCGGGGAGCTGTTTTTT. This translates into CASSDGGTGELFF.

In this sample, this clonotype turned up many times. The V gene is TRBV12-3 or TRBV12-4, the J gene TRBJ1-5; a weak D match, TRBD1 (5 bases). Trimming took off 4 bases at V and 6 bases at J, with 28 bases between the two ends. The CDR3 covers 19 residues. CDR3 nucleotides: TGTGCCAGCAGTTCCTCGGGCAGGGTTGGGTCTCGGTGGGTTCAGCCCCAGCATTTT. Amino acid sequence: CASSSSGRVGSRWVQPQHF.

The J gene is TRBJ2-1, the V gene TRBV2; 7 nucleotides match TRBD2. Germline CDR1 reads SNHLY; CDR2 reads FYNNEI. The CDR3 covers 13 residues. The junction had 6 bases not matched to a gene; V was cut back by 8 bases and J by 5 bases. The CDR3 here is CASYSGPHNEQFF. The CDR3 nucleotides read TGTGCCAGCTATAGCGGGCCGCACAATGAGCAGTTCTTC.